A selection of T cell receptor beta chains follows, all from one sample in a study of T cell repertoires in cytomegalovirus infection. TCRdb reprocessed the reads with MiXCR, giving one entry per CDR3 protein. This table holds some 200,000 distinct CDR3 sequences, around 20% found once. The sample consisted of PBMCs. The source of these receptors is a human donor in good health (CMV status not recorded). Some clones in this sample may be carry-over from other donors' samples. CDR3s include the opening cysteine and the closing phenylalanine or tryptophan. The D gene is left open where the match is weak. Expanded clones are given a class, and other clones once, few, many or no size at all.

d_call: TRBD2
j_call: TRBJ2-1
clone_size: few
v_call: TRBV20-1
cdr3_nt: TGCAGTGCTAGTTCCCTAGCGGGAGAGAATGAGCAGTTCTTC
cdr3_aa: CSASSLAGENEQFF

d_call: TRBD2
j_call: TRBJ2-2
clone_size: -
v_call: TRBV5-4
cdr3_nt: TGTGCCAGCAGCTTCGGCCTAGCGGCGAACACCGGGGAGCTGTTTTTT
cdr3_aa: CASSFGLAANTGELFF

d_call: -
j_call: TRBJ1-5
clone_size: -
v_call: TRBV28
cdr3_nt: TGTGCCAGCATTTTATTTAGGGGAGGTAGCAATCAGCCCCAGCATTTT
cdr3_aa: CASILFRGGSNQPQHF

d_call: -
j_call: TRBJ2-7
clone_size: many
v_call: TRBV2
cdr3_nt: TGTGCCAGCAGTGGGACACAGGCCTACGAGCAGTACTTC
cdr3_aa: CASSGTQAYEQYF

d_call: TRBD2
j_call: TRBJ2-7
clone_size: few
v_call: TRBV7-6
cdr3_nt: TGTGCCAGCAGCTCGACTAAAACTAGCGGGTGGCCCTACGAGCAGTACTTC
cdr3_aa: CASSSTKTSGWPYEQYF

d_call: TRBD1
j_call: TRBJ1-1
clone_size: many
v_call: TRBV7-2
cdr3_nt: TGTGCCAGCAGCAACCCGGGCCCTCGCGGACAGGCGAATCCAAGGAACACTGAAGCTTTCTTT
cdr3_aa: CASSNPGPRGQANPRNTEAFF

d_call: -
j_call: TRBJ2-4
clone_size: -
v_call: TRBV29-1
cdr3_nt: TGCAGCGTAGGGCTCCGACAGGTAGACATTCAGTACTTC
cdr3_aa: CSVGLRQVDIQYF

d_call: -
j_call: TRBJ1-6
clone_size: many
v_call: TRBV27
cdr3_nt: TGTGCCAGCAGTTTCCCAATACAAGACCATTCACCCCTCCACTTT
cdr3_aa: CASSFPIQDHSPLHF

d_call: TRBD1
j_call: TRBJ1-6
clone_size: many
v_call: TRBV12-3/TRBV12-4
cdr3_nt: TGTGCCAGCAACAGGGGCCCCTCAGTGCCCCTCCACTTT
cdr3_aa: CASNRGPSVPLHF

d_call: -
j_call: TRBJ2-5
clone_size: -
v_call: TRBV6-2/TRBV6-3
cdr3_nt: TGTGCCAGCAGCAGGGCAGCGCAGGGGGGAGAGACCCAGTACTTC
cdr3_aa: CASSRAAQGGETQYF

d_call: -
j_call: TRBJ2-7
clone_size: few
v_call: TRBV28
cdr3_nt: TGTGCCAGCACCCCGACAGGCTCACCCTACGAGCAGTACTTC
cdr3_aa: CASTPTGSPYEQYF

d_call: -
j_call: TRBJ2-1
clone_size: many
v_call: TRBV7-2
cdr3_nt: TGTGCCAGCAGCTCTAGCGTGCGTGAGCAGTTCTTC
cdr3_aa: CASSSSVREQFF

d_call: -
j_call: TRBJ2-1
clone_size: few
v_call: TRBV12-3/TRBV12-4
cdr3_nt: TGTGCCAGCAGTTACCAGGGGTCGGGTGGAGGTGAGCAGTTCTTC
cdr3_aa: CASSYQGSGGGEQFF

d_call: -
j_call: TRBJ2-3
clone_size: many
v_call: TRBV20-1
cdr3_nt: TGCAGTGCTAGAATGGGGGGACAGATAAGCACAGATACGCAGTATTTT
cdr3_aa: CSARMGGQISTDTQYF

d_call: TRBD1
j_call: TRBJ2-6
clone_size: few
v_call: TRBV6-5
cdr3_nt: TGTGCCAGTTACAGGGGTAACCCAAGCTCTGGGGCCAACGTCCTGACTTTC
cdr3_aa: CASYRGNPSSGANVLTF

d_call: TRBD2
j_call: TRBJ2-3
clone_size: few
v_call: TRBV10-3
cdr3_nt: TGTGCCATCAGTATAGCGGGAGGCATCACAGATACGCAGTATTTT
cdr3_aa: CAISIAGGITDTQYF

d_call: -
j_call: TRBJ2-4
clone_size: many
v_call: TRBV29-1
cdr3_nt: TGCAGCGTTGAGGGGACAGCCAAAAACATTCAGTACTTC
cdr3_aa: CSVEGTAKNIQYF

d_call: -
j_call: TRBJ2-1
clone_size: many
v_call: TRBV12-3/TRBV12-4
cdr3_nt: TGTGCCAGCGGCAACTTCGGGACACCTTACAATGAGCAGTTCTTC
cdr3_aa: CASGNFGTPYNEQFF

d_call: -
j_call: TRBJ2-2
clone_size: many
v_call: TRBV11-2
cdr3_nt: TGTGCCAGCAGCTTAGATTCTTACACCGGGGAGCTGTTTTTT
cdr3_aa: CASSLDSYTGELFF

d_call: -
j_call: TRBJ1-1
clone_size: -
v_call: TRBV5-1
cdr3_nt: TGCGCCAGCAGCTCAGGAGGGGGATGGTCGAACACTGAAGCTTTCTTT
cdr3_aa: CASSSGGGWSNTEAFF